This T cell receptor (beta chain) was recovered during a study of blood T cell repertoires in COVID-19. Study context: The United States, Italy and Spain supplied acute and convalescent COVID-19 samples.

Original data processing: Estimates of nucleated cell counts were drawn from the amplification of reference gene primers. Only in-frame clones appear in the TCRdb table, and some are missing; sequencing was by immunoSEQ multiplex PCR. V and J calls and clone size follow that table, whereas D and trimming were derived from the DNA. The data hold about 330,000 clones, with around 83% observed a single time. The length of the CDR3 is 12 residues. CDR1 and CDR2 from the germline V gene are SGHAT and FQNNGV. Trimming pared 5 bases from V and 5 bases from J, leaving 9 bases between. V gene TRBV11-2 combines with J gene TRBJ2-5; D unclear. The receptor was isolated from a woman between 45 and 65 years old with acute or convalescent COVID-19. The sample was peripheral blood. The CDR3 here is CASSPNRETQYF. The DNA of the CDR3 is TGTGCCAGCAGCCCAAATCGGGAGACCCAGTACTTC.